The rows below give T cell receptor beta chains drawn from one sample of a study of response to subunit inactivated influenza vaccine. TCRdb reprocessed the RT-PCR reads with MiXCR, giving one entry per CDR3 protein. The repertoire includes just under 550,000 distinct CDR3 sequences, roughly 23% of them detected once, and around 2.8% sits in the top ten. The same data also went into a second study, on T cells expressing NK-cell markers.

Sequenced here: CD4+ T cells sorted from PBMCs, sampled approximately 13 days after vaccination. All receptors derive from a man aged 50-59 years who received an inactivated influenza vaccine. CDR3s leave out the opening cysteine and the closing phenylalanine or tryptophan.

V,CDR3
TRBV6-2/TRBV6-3,ASSLGPVSRYEQY
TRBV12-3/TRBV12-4,ASKQTGRYGYT
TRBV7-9,ASSPREAGLYYEQY
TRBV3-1,ASSQKADGAQH
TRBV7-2,ASSPDSGLLLTGELF
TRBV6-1,ASCGRGVNTEAF
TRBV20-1,SAARDSNQPQH
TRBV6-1,ASRHRRGRITDTQY
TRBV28,ASTDVSKNIQY
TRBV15,ATSYTAGGTGGGEQF
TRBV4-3,ASSQDYGGYNEQF
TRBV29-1,SVILAGARLYTGELF
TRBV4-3,ASSAEPAIGGLDTQY
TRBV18,ASSPNQGQSTDTQY
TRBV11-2,ASSLSLLRNSGANVLT
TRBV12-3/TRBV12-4,ASSFKSSGVPGELF
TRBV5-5,ASSLLQQGFSGNTIY
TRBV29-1,SIGQGARNEQF
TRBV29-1,SVGALPGQGLDGYT
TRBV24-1,ATSDWGSSYNEQF
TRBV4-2,ASSPGSGRGLETQY
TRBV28,ASSLDRGTSPLH
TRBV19,ASSSGRVNTGELF
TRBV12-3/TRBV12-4,ASSFRRIGTGNGYT
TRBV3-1,ASSHGAGTGESPLH
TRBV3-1,ASSQEPDRKQY
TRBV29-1,SVAAKDTQY
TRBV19,ASSGGDREHQGDTQY
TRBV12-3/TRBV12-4,ASSFLGSQETQY
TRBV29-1,SVERRLASDEQF
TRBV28,ASSHFQGQGARFNEQY
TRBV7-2,ASTNDRTGELF
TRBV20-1,SASAVTDTQY
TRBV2,ASSGQNSYEQY
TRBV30,AWSRQGARTEAF
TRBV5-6,ASNRITGAYEQY
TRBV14,ASSHGKGWNTEAF
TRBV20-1,SARARDRNTYEQY
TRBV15,ATSRTTATGNQPQH
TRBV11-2,ASSLNAGAMLYGYT